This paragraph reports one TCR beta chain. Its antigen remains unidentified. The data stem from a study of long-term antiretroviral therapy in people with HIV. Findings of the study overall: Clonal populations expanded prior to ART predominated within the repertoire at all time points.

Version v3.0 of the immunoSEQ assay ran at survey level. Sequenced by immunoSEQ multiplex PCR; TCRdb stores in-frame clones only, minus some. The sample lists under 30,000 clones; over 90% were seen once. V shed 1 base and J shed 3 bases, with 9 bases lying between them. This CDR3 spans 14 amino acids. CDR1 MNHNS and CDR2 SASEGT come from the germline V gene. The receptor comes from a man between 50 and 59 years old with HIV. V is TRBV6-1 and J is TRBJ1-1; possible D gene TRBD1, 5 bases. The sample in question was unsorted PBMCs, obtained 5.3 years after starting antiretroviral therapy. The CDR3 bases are TGTGCCAGCAGTGAAGGGGGGGTAGACACTGAAGCTTTCTTT. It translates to CASSEGGVDTEAFF.